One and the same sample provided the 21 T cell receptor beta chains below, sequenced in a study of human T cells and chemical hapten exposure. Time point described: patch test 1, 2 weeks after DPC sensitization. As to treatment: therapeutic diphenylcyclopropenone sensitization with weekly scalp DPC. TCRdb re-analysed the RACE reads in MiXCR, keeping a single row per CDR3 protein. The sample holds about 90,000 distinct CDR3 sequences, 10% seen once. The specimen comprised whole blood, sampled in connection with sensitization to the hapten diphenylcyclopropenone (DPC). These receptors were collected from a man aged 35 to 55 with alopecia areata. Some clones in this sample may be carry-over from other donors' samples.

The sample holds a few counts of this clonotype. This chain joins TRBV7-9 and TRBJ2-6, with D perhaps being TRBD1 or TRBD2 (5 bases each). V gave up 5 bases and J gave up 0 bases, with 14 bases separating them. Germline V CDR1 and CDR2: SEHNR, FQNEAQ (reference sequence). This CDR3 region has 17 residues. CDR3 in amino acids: CASSTGDARSGANVLTF. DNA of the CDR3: TGTGCCAGCAGCACCGGGGACGCACGCTCTGGGGCCAACGTCCTGACTTTC.

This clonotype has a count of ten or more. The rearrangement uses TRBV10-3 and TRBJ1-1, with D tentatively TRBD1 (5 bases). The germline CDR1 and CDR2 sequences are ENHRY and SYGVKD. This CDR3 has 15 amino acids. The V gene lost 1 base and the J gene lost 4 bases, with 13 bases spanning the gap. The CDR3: CAISELWGVSTEAFF. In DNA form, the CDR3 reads TGTGCCATCAGTGAGTTGTGGGGGGTCAGCACTGAAGCTTTCTTT.

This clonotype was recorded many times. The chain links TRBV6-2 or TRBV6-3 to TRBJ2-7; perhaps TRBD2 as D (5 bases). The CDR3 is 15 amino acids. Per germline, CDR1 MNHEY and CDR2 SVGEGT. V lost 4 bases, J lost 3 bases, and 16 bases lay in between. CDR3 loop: CASSSMSMGSYEQYV. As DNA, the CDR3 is TGTGCCAGCAGTTCGATGTCTATGGGGAGCTACGAGCAGTACGTC.

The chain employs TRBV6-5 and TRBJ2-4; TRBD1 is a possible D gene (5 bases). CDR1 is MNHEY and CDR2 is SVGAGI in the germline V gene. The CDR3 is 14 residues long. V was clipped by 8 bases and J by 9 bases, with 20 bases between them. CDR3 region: CASRETGVLGIQYF. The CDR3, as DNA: TGTGCCAGCCGAGAAACAGGTGTTTTGGGCATTCAGTACTTC.

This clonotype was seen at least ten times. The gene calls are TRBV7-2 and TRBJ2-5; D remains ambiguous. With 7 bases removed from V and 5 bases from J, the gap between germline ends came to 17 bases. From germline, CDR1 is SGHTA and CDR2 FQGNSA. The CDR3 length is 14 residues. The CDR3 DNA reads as TGTGCCAGCACGCGGCCCCCCTCCCCGGAGACCCAGTACTTC. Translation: CASTRPPSPETQYF. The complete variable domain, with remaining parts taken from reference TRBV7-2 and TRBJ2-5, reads GAGVSQSPSNKVTEKGKDVELRCDPISGHTALYWYRQSLGQGLEFLIYFQGNSAPDKSGLPSDRFSAERTGGSVSTLTIQRTQQEDSAVYLCASTRPPSPETQYFGPGTRLLVL.

The chain's CDR3 is CASSYPPAGNTIYF. CDR3 coding DNA: TGTGCCAGCAGTTACCCCCCGGCTGGAAACACCATATATTTT. This rearrangement joins TRBV6-6 to TRBJ1-3; D uncertain. This CDR3 contains 14 residues. Trimming removed 2 bases from V and 2 bases from J, with 7 bases in between. Germline values: CDR1 MNHNY, CDR2 SVGAGI (reference sequence).

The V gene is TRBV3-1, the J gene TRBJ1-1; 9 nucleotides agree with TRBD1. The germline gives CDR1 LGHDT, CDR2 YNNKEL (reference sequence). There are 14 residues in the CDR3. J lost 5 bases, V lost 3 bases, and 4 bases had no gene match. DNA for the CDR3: TGTGCCAGCAGCCACGGGACAGGGCGGACTGAAGCTTTCTTT. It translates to CASSHGTGRTEAFF.

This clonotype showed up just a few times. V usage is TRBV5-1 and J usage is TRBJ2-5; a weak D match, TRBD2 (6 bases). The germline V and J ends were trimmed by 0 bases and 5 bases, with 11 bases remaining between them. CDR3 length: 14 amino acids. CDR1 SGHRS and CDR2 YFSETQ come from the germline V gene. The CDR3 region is CASSLEQGGETQYF. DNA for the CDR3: TGCGCCAGCAGCTTGGAGCAGGGAGGTGAGACCCAGTACTTC.

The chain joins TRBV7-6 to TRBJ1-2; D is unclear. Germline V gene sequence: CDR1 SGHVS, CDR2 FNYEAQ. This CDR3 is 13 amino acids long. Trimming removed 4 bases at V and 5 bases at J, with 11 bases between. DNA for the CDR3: TGTGCCAGCAGCTCGCTCGACGCGTATGGCTACACCTTC. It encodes CASSSLDAYGYTF.

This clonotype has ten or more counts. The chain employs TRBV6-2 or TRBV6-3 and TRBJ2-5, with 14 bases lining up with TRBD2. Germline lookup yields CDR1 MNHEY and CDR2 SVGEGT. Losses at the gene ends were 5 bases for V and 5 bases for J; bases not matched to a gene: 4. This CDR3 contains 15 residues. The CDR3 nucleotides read TGTGCCAGCAGTCCGGGACTAGCGGGAGTGGAGACCCAGTACTTC. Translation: CASSPGLAGVETQYF.

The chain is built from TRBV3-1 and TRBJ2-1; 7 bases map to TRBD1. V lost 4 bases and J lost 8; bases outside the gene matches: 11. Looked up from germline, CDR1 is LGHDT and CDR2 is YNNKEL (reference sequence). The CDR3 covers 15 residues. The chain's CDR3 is CASSRPGQRRDEQFF. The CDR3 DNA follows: TGTGCCAGCAGCCGACCGGGACAGAGAAGAGATGAGCAGTTCTTC.

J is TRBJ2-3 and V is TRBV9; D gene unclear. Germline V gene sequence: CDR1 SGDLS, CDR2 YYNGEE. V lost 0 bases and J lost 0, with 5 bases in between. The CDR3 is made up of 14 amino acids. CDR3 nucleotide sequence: TGTGCCAGCAGCGTAGGGCAGAGCACAGATACGCAGTATTTT. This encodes CASSVGQSTDTQYF.

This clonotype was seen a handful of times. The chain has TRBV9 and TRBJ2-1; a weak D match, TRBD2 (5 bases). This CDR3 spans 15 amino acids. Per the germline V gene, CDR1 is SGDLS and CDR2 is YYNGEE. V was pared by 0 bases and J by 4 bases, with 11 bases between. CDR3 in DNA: TGTGCCAGCAGCGTAGAAGGTACTAGTTACAATGAGCAGTTCTTC. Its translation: CASSVEGTSYNEQFF.

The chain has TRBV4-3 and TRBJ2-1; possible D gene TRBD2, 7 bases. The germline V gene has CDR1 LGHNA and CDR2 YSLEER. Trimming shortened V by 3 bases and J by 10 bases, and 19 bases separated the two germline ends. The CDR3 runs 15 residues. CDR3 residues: CASSQGNGGREEQFF. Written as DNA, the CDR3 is TGCGCCAGCAGCCAGGGCAACGGGGGGCGGGAGGAGCAGTTCTTC.

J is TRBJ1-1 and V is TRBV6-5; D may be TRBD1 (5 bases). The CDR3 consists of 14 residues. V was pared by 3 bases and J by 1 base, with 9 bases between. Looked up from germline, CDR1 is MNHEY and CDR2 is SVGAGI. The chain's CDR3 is CASSYGQQNTEAFF. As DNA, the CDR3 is TGTGCCAGCAGTTATGGACAACAGAACACTGAAGCTTTCTTT.

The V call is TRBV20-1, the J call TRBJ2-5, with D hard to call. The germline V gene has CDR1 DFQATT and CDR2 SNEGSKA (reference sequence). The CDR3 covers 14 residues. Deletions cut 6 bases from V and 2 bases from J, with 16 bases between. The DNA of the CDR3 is TGCAGTGCCCTTCAAGGCCATCTGCAAGAGACCCAGTACTTC. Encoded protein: CSALQGHLQETQYF.

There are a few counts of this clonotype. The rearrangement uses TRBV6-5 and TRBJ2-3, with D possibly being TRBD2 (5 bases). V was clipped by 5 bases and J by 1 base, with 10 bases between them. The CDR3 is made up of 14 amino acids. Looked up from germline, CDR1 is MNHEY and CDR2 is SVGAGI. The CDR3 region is CASSTGLRTDTQYF. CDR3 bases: TGTGCCAGCAGTACTGGACTCCGCACAGATACGCAGTATTTT.

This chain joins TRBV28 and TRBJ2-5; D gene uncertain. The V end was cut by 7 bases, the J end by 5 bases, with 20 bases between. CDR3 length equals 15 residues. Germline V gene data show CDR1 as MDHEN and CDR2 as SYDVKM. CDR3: CASIGGRNFGETQYF. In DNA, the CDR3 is TGTGCCAGCATTGGCGGTAGAAATTTCGGGGAGACCCAGTACTTC.

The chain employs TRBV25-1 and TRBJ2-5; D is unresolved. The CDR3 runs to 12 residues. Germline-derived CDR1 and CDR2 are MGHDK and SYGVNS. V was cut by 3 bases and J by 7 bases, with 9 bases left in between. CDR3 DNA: TGTGCCAGCAGTGAGGCTTTTGCGACCCAGTACTTC. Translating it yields CASSEAFATQYF. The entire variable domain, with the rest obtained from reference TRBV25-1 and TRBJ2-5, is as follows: EADIYQTPRYLVIGTGKKITLECSQTMGHDKMYWYQQDPGMELHLIHYSYGVNSTEKGDLSSESTVSRIRTEHFPLTLESARPSHTSQYLCASSEAFATQYFGPGTRLLVL.

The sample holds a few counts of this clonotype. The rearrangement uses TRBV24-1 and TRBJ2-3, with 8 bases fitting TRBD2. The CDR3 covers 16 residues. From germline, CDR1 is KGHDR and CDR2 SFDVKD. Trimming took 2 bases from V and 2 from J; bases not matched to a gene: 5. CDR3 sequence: CATSDWSGSNTDTQYF. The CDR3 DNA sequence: TGTGCCACCAGTGATTGGAGCGGGAGTAACACAGATACGCAGTATTTT.

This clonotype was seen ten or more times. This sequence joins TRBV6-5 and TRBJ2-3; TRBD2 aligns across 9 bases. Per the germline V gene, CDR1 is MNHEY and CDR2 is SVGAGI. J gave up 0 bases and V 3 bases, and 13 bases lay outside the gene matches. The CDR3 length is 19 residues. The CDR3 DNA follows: TGTGCCAGCAGTTATACATCACCGCAAGCGGGAGGCAGCACAGATACGCAGTATTTT. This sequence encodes CASSYTSPQAGGSTDTQYF.